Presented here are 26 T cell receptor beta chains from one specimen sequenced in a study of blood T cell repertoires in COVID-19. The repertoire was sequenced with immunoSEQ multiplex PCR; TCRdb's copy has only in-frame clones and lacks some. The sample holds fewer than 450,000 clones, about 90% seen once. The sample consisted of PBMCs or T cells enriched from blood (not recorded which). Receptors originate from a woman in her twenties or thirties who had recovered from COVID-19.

CDR3 DNA sequence: TGTGCCAGCAGGTCACAGCCCCGCACAGATACGCAGTATTTT. Translation: CASRSQPRTDTQYF. This chain connects TRBV2 to TRBJ2-3, with D hard to call. The CDR3 extends over 14 amino acids. Per germline, CDR1 SNHLY and CDR2 FYNNEI. The V gene lost 6 bases and the J gene lost 1 base, with 11 bases spanning the gap.

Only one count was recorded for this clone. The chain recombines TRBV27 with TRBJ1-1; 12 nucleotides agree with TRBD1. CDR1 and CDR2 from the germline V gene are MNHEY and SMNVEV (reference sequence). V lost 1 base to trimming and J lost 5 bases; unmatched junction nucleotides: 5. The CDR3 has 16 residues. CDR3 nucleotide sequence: TGTGCCAGCAGTTTATGGGGACAGGGGGCTCAGACTGAAGCTTTCTTT. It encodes CASSLWGQGAQTEAFF.

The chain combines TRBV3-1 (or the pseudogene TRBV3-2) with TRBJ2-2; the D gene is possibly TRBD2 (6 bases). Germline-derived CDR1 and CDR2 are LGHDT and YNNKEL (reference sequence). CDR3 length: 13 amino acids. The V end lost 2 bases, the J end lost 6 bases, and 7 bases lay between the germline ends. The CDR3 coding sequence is TGTGCCAGCAGCCAAAGACTAGCCGGGGAGCTGTTTTTT. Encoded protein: CASSQRLAGELFF.

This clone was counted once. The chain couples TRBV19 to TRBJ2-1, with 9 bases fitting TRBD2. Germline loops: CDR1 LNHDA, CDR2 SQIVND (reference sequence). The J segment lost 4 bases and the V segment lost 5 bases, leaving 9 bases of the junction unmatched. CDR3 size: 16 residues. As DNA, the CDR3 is TGTGCCAGTAGTTCAACTCCAGCGGGGGGTTACAATGAGCAGTTCTTC. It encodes CASSSTPAGGYNEQFF.

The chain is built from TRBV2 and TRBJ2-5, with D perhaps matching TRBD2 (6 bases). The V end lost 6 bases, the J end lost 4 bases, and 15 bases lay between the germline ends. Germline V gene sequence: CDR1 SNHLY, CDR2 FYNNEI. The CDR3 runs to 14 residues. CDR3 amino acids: CASSGYAGTETQYF. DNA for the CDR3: TGTGCCAGCAGCGGCTATGCGGGGACAGAGACCCAGTACTTC.

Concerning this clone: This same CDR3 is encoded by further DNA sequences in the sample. CDR3 sequence (DNA): TGCGCCAGCAGCCAAGTAGTAGCGGGGAGTTCCGAGCAGTACTTC. Translation: CASSQVVAGSSEQYF. The chain couples TRBV4-3 to TRBJ2-7, with 8 bases matching TRBD2. The V and J ends lost 1 base and 6 bases, in that order; junction bases with no gene match: 8. CDR3 size: 15 residues. Per germline, CDR1 LGHNA and CDR2 YSLEER.

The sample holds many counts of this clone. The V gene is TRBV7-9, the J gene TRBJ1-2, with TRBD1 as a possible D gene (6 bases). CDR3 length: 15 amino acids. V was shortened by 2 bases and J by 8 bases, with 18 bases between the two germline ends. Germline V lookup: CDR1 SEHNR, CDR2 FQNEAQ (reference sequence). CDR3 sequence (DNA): TGTGCCAGCAGCTTATCCCGGGACACCGTCGGGGGCTACACCTTC. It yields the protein CASSLSRDTVGGYTF.

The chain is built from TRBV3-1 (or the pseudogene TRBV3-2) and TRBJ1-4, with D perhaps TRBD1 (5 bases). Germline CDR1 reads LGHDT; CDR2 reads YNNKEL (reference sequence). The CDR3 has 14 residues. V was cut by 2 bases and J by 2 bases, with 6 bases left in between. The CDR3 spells CASSQQGTNEKLFF. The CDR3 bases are TGTGCCAGCAGCCAACAGGGCACTAATGAAAAACTGTTTTTT.

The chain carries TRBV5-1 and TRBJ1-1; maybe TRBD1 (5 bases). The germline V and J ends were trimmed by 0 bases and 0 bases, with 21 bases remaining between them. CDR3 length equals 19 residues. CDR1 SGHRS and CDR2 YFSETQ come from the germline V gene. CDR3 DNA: TGCGCCAGCAGCTTGGGGCGGAATACACCAGGGTGGGTGAACACTGAAGCTTTCTTT. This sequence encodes CASSLGRNTPGWVNTEAFF.

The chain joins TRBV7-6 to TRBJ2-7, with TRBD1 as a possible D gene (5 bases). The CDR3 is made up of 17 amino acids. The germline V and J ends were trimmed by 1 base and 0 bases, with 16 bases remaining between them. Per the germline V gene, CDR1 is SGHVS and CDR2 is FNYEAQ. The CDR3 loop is CASSLGGPREISYEQYF. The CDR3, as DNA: TGTGCCAGCAGCTTAGGGGGCCCCAGGGAAATCTCCTACGAGCAGTACTTC.

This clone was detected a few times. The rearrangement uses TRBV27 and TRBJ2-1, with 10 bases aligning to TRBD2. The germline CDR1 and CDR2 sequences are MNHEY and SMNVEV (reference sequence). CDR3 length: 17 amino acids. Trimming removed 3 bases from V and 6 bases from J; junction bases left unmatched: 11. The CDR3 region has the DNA TGTGCCAGCAGTTTCCTCCCCCCCAGCGGGGGGGCCAATGAGCAGTTCTTC. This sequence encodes CASSFLPPSGGANEQFF.

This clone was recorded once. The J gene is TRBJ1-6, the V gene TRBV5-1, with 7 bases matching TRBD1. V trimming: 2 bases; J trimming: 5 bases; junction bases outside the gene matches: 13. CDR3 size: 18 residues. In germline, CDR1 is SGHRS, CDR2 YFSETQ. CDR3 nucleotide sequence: TGCGCCAGCAGCTTAAGACAGGGTAACCCCGCCAATAATTCACCCCTCCACTTT. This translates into CASSLRQGNPANNSPLHF.

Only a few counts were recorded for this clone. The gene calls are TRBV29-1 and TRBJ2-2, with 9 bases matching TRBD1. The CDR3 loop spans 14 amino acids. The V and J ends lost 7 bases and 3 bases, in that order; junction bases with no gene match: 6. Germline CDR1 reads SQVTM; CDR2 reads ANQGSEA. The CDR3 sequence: CSAGRDRDTGELFF. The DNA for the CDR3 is TGCAGCGCCGGCCGGGACAGGGACACCGGGGAGCTGTTTTTT.

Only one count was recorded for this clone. DNA of the CDR3: TGTGCCAGCAGCTTCCGGACAGATTGGTTTTCGTTCGACTACACCTTC. Its protein is CASSFRTDWFSFDYTF. This sequence joins TRBV9 and TRBJ1-2; the D gene is possibly TRBD1 (6 bases). Germline V gene lookup returns CDR1 SGDLS and CDR2 YYNGEE. The CDR3 consists of 16 residues. V lost 4 bases, J lost 10 bases, and 26 bases lay in between.

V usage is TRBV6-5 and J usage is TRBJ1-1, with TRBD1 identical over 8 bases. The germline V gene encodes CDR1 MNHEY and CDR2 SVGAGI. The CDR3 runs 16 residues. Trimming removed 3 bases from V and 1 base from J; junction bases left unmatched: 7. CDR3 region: CASSYSLGTGNTEAFF. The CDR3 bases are TGTGCCAGCAGTTATTCACTAGGGACAGGGAACACTGAAGCTTTCTTT.

The DNA of the CDR3 is TGTGCCAGCAGCTTCTTAACAGGGACCTCTGAAGCTTTCTTT. Translation: CASSFLTGTSEAFF. The chain couples TRBV7-2 to TRBJ1-1; D perhaps matches TRBD1 (6 bases). V lost 3 bases, J lost 6 bases, and 14 bases lay in between. CDR3 size: 14 residues. Germline V gene sequence: CDR1 SGHTA, CDR2 FQGNSA.

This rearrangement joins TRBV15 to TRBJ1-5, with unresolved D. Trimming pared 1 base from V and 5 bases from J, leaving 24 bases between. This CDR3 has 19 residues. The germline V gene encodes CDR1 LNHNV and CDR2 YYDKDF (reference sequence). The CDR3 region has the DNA TGTGCCACCAGCAGAGGAAGGAGTGGACCGGAAAGCGGGGATCAGCCCCAGCATTTT. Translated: CATSRGRSGPESGDQPQHF. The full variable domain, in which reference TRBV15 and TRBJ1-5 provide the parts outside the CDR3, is DAMVIQNPRYQVTQFGKPVTLSCSQTLNHNVMYWYQQKSSQAPKLLFHYYDKDFNNEADTPDNFQSRRPNTSFCFLDIRSPGLGDTAMYLCATSRGRSGPESGDQPQHFGDGTRLSIL.

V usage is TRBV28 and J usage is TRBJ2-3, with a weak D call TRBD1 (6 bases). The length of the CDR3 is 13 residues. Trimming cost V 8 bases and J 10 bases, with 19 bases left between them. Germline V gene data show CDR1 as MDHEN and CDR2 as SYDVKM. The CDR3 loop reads CASEFTGAGAQYF. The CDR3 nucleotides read TGTGCCAGCGAATTCACCGGCGCAGGGGCGCAGTATTTT.

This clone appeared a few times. DNA for the CDR3: TGTGCCAGCAGCGTAGGAGTTGGTGGCTACACCTTC. Translating it yields CASSVGVGGYTF. V and J are TRBV9 and TRBJ1-2, with D unresolved. Germline values: CDR1 SGDLS, CDR2 YYNGEE. The CDR3 runs 12 residues. The V end was cut by 0 bases, the J end by 7 bases, with 7 bases between.

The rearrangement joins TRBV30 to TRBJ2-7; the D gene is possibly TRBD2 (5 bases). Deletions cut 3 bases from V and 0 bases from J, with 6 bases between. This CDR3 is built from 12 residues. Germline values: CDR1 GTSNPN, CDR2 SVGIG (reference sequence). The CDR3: CAWRRGSYEQYF. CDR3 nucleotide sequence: TGTGCCTGGAGACGGGGCTCCTACGAGCAGTACTTC.

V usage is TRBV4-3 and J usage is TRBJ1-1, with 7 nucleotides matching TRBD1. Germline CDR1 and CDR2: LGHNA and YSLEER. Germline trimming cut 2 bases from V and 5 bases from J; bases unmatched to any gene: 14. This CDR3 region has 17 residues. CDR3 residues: CASSQKSLQGLRTEAFF. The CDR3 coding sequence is TGCGCCAGCAGCCAAAAATCCCTACAGGGGCTGAGGACTGAAGCTTTCTTT.

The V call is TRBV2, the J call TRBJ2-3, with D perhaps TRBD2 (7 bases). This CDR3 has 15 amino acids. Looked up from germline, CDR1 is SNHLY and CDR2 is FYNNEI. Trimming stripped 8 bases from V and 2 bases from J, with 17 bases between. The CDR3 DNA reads TGTGCCAGCTATCTGGAAGGGGGGGACACAGATACGCAGTATTTT. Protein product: CASYLEGGDTDTQYF.

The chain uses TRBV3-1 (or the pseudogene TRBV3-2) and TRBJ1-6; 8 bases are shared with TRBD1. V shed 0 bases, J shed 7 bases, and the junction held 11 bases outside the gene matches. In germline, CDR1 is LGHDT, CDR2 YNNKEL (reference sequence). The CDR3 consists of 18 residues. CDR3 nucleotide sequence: TGTGCCAGCAGCCAAGATCCAGATCGGACAGGGTACAATTCACCCCTCCACTTT. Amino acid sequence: CASSQDPDRTGYNSPLHF.

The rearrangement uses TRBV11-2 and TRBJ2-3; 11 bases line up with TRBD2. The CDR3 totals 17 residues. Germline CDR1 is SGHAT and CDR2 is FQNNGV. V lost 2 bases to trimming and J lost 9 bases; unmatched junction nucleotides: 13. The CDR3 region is CASSLLPLAGGQSTQYF. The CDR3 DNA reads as TGTGCCAGCAGCTTACTACCTTTAGCGGGGGGGCAGTCCACGCAGTATTTT.

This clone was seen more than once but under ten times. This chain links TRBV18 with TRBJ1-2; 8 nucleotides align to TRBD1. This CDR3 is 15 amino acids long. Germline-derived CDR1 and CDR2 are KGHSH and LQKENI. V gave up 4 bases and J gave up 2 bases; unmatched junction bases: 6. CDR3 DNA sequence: TGTGCCAGCTCACTCGGACAGGGAGGGAACTATGGCTACACCTTC. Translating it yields CASSLGQGGNYGYTF.

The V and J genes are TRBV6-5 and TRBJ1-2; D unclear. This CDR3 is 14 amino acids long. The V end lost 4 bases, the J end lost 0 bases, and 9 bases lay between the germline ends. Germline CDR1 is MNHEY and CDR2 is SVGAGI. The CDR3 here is CASSWRKPNYGYTF. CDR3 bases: TGTGCCAGCAGTTGGAGGAAACCTAACTATGGCTACACCTTC.